The 26 T cell receptor beta chains below come from one sample, sequenced in a study of blood T cells in healthy people across ages. Sample-barcoded 5' priming and a J-beta primer mix drove a second PCR of roughly 6 to 12 cycles. TCRdb passed the 5' RACE reads through MiXCR, listing each CDR3 protein once. This sample has more than 800,000 distinct CDR3 sequences; about 30% occur once, and the top ten carry about 18%. Sample: blood. All receptors come from a woman over 75 in good health.

This clonotype appeared many times. The chain carries TRBV5-6 and TRBJ2-3; D uncertain. With 6 bases removed from V and 0 bases from J, the gap between germline ends came to 8 bases. Germline V gene lookup returns CDR1 SGHDT and CDR2 YYEEEE. The CDR3 runs to 13 residues. CDR3 sequence: CASTIGSTDTQYF. The DNA for the CDR3 is TGTGCCAGCACCATCGGTAGCACAGATACGCAGTATTTT.

The CDR3 is CASSFPPGQSYGYTF. DNA for the CDR3: TGTGCCAGCAGCTTCCCACCGGGACAGTCCTATGGCTACACCTTC. This chain joins TRBV7-2 and TRBJ1-2, with 7 bases identical to TRBD1. Germline CDR1 reads SGHTA; CDR2 reads FQGNSA. The ends lost 3 bases at V and 4 bases at J; junction bases unmatched: 8. This CDR3 comprises 15 residues.

This clonotype was found a few times. The chain uses TRBV6-5 and TRBJ2-3, with TRBD1 as a possible D gene (5 bases). The CDR3 runs to 13 residues. V was clipped by 4 bases and J by 6 bases, with 11 bases between them. Germline V gene sequence: CDR1 MNHEY, CDR2 SVGAGI. CDR3 bases: TGTGCCAGCAGTTCAGGGTCTTTGGATACGCAGTATTTT. Amino acid sequence: CASSSGSLDTQYF.

This clonotype was counted at least ten times. This chain uses TRBV20-1 with TRBJ1-4; D not certain. This CDR3 has 14 amino acids. V was pared by 0 bases and J by 6 bases, with 11 bases between. CDR1 and CDR2 (germline): DFQATT, SNEGSKA (reference sequence). Written as DNA, the CDR3 is TGCAGTGCTAGAGATCTTGGGCTAGATGAAAAACTGTTTTTT. This encodes CSARDLGLDEKLFF.

As for this clonotype: At one end the junction does not follow the germline gene, possibly because of a read error. This chain links TRBV20-1 with TRBJ2-1; the match to TRBD2 covers 9 bases. Germline values: CDR1 DFQATT, CDR2 SNEGSKA (reference sequence). The CDR3 spans 15 residues. This CDR3 is CSASISGGRRGEQFF. CDR3 sequence (DNA): TGTAGTGCTAGTATAAGCGGGGGGCGCAGAGGGGAGCAGTTCTTC.

This clonotype was seen a few times. This chain connects TRBV7-2 to TRBJ2-2, with D perhaps TRBD1 (6 bases). Germline lookup yields CDR1 SGHTA and CDR2 FQGNSA. V shed 5 bases and J shed 0 bases, with 13 bases lying between them. The CDR3 runs 16 residues. The CDR3 sequence: CASSPQGLTNTGELFF. The CDR3 DNA reads as TGTGCCAGCAGCCCACAGGGATTGACGAACACCGGGGAGCTGTTTTTT.

This clonotype was seen many times. The CDR3 reads CASSSGQGFEQYF. In DNA, the CDR3 is TGCGCCAGCAGTTCGGGACAGGGGTTCGAGCAGTACTTC. The genes are TRBV10-2 and TRBJ2-7, with 10 positions matching TRBD1. After removal of 5 bases from V and 6 bases from J, the junction contained 4 bases not matched to a gene. This CDR3 contains 13 residues. The V gene's germline CDR1 is WSHSY and CDR2 SAAADI.

This rearrangement joins TRBV7-9 to TRBJ2-6; a possible D gene is TRBD2 (6 bases). With 7 bases removed from V and 3 bases from J, the gap between germline ends came to 13 bases. Germline V gene data show CDR1 as SEHNR and CDR2 as FQNEAQ (reference sequence). The CDR3 totals 15 residues. The DNA for the CDR3 is TGTGCCAGCACCCCGGAGGGAAGTGGGGCCAACGTCCTGACTTTC. Its protein is CASTPEGSGANVLTF.

At least ten counts were recorded for this clonotype. The V and J genes are TRBV27 and TRBJ1-2; 9 bases agree with TRBD1. Germline V gene data show CDR1 as MNHEY and CDR2 as SMNVEV (reference sequence). The V segment lost 6 bases and the J segment 8 bases; nucleotides outside the gene matches: 7. The CDR3 contains 13 residues. This CDR3 is CASRGQGLRGYTF. CDR3 DNA sequence: TGTGCCAGCAGGGGACAGGGCCTTCGGGGCTACACCTTC.

In the case of this clonotype: This may stem from a read error, because a much larger clone lies one nucleotide away. This chain uses TRBV10-3 with TRBJ1-2; TRBD1 matches 8 bases. J was trimmed by 7 bases and V by 6 bases; bases with no gene match: 10. The V gene's germline CDR1 is ENHRY and CDR2 SYGVKD. This CDR3 is built from 14 residues. CDR3 sequence: CAIRTGEVRSGYTF. The CDR3 DNA is TGTGCCATCAGGACAGGGGAGGTTAGGTCTGGCTACACCTTC.

Notes on this clonotype: The junction departs from germline at one end; a sequencing error may be responsible. The chain uses TRBV18 and TRBJ2-1; 8 nucleotides match TRBD1. There are 16 residues in the CDR3. Germline V gene lookup returns CDR1 KGHSH and CDR2 LQKENI. CDR3 loop: CASSPPRTGINNGQFF. The CDR3 nucleotides are TGTGCCAGCTCACCCCCAAGGACAGGGATCAACAATGGGCAGTTCTTC. Variable domain in full (rest from reference TRBV18 and TRBJ2-1): NAGVMQNPRHLVRRRGQEARLRCSPMKGHSHVYWYRQLPEEGLKFMVYLQKENIIDESGMPKERFSAEFPKEGPSILRIQQVVRGDSAAYFCASSPPRTGINNGQFFGPGTRLTVL.

CDR3 coding DNA: TGCAGTGGGGAGGGGGCGCCGGACATTCAGTACTTC. Protein product: CSGEGAPDIQYF. The J gene is TRBJ2-4, the V gene TRBV20-1; D tentatively reads TRBD1 or TRBD2 (7 bases each). CDR1 DFQATT and CDR2 SNEGSKA come from the germline V gene (reference sequence). V gave up 7 bases and J gave up 8 bases, with 15 bases separating them. CDR3 size: 12 residues.

There are a few counts of this clonotype. A much larger clone is a single base away; this may be a read error. The J gene is TRBJ2-5, the V gene TRBV6-2 or TRBV6-3, with D perhaps assigned TRBD1 or TRBD2 (5 bases each). The J call may be mistaken, given a closer DNA end match to TRBJ2-7. The CDR3 spans 15 residues. Looked up from germline, CDR1 is MNHEY and CDR2 is SVGEGT. The CDR3 DNA reads TGTGCCAGCAGGCGACAGAGCCATGGGGGATACGAGCAGTACTTC. It yields the protein CASRRQSHGGYEQYF.

This clonotype has a count of ten or more. This rearrangement joins TRBV20-1 to TRBJ1-2, with 8 bases matching TRBD1. Trimming at V came to 3 bases and at J to 9 bases, leaving 12 bases not matched to a gene. This CDR3 spans 14 amino acids. CDR1 and CDR2 (germline): DFQATT, SNEGSKA (reference sequence). This CDR3 reads CSASRTSTGVSYTF. CDR3 sequence (DNA): TGCAGTGCTAGTAGGACTTCGACAGGGGTCAGCTACACCTTC.

In regard to this clonotype: A much larger clone differs by one base, so this may be a read error. CDR3 nucleotide sequence: TGTGCCAGCAGTTCACAGGGAGGGGAGACCCAGTTCTTC. It encodes CASSSQGGETQFF. This sequence joins TRBV27 and TRBJ2-1; D perhaps matches TRBD2 (7 bases). V was clipped by 4 bases and J by 13 bases, with 17 bases between them. There are 13 residues in the CDR3. CDR1 and CDR2 (germline): MNHEY, SMNVEV (reference sequence).

This clonotype was seen ten or more times. This chain links TRBV29-1 with TRBJ1-4; D gene ambiguous. The CDR3 extends over 12 amino acids. Germline V gene sequence: CDR1 SQVTM, CDR2 ANQGSEA. The V end lost 3 bases, the J end lost 8 bases, and 10 bases lay between the germline ends. The CDR3 loop is CSVETALEKLFF. For the CDR3, the DNA is TGCAGCGTTGAGACCGCCCTCGAAAAACTGTTTTTT.

This chain joins TRBV20-1 and TRBJ1-6; maybe TRBD1 (5 bases). Germline CDR1 is DFQATT and CDR2 is SNEGSKA (reference sequence). CDR3 length equals 11 residues. The V end lost 6 bases, the J end lost 10 bases, and 10 bases lay between the germline ends. In DNA, the CDR3 is TGCAGTGCCCAGGAGGGGTCACCCCTCCACTTT. Amino acid sequence: CSAQEGSPLHF.

This clonotype was found once. The V gene is TRBV6-2 or TRBV6-3, the J gene TRBJ2-6; 8 nucleotides match TRBD1. Looked up from germline, CDR1 is MNHEY and CDR2 is SVGEGT. V shed 5 bases, J shed 2 bases, and the junction held 11 bases outside the gene matches. The CDR3 length is 18 residues. CDR3 bases: TGTGCCAGCAGTCGGTTGGGACAGGCAAGCCCTGGGGCCAACGTCCTGACTTTC. Protein sequence: CASSRLGQASPGANVLTF.

This clonotype was observed at least ten times. The junction does not match germline at one end; this may be a read error. The chain recombines TRBV14 with TRBJ2-5, with no clear D. This CDR3 comprises 13 residues. Per germline, CDR1 SGHDN and CDR2 FVKESK. DNA of the CDR3: TGTGCCAGCAATGCGTGGACCCAACAGACCCAGTACTTC. It codes for CASNAWTQQTQYF.

Concerning this clonotype itself: This may stem from a read error, because a much larger clone lies one nucleotide away. The rearrangement links TRBV10-2 to TRBJ1-2; TRBD1 aligns across 9 bases. Germline CDR1 and CDR2: WSHSY and SAAADI. The CDR3 contains 15 residues. CDR3 loop: CAGSESSGTGYGYTF. The CDR3 coding sequence is TGCGCCGGCAGTGAGTCCTCCGGGACAGGGTATGGCTACACCTTC.

The chain links TRBV10-3 to TRBJ2-6, with TRBD1 matching over 7 bases. The CDR3 spans 17 residues. Trimming at V came to 2 bases and at J to 1 base, leaving 5 bases not matched to a gene. CDR1 is ENHRY, CDR2 SYGVKD, per germline. Here the CDR3 reads CAISEVPRGSGANVLTF. In DNA, the CDR3 is TGTGCCATCAGTGAGGTACCCAGGGGGTCTGGGGCCAACGTCCTGACTTTC.

This clonotype has only a few counts. V and J are TRBV2 and TRBJ2-7, with D tentatively TRBD2 (6 bases). Germline V gene sequence: CDR1 SNHLY, CDR2 FYNNEI. V was shortened by 4 bases and J by 3 bases, with 16 bases between the two germline ends. The CDR3 consists of 15 residues. CDR3 sequence reads: CASSAVGGENYEQYF. In DNA, the CDR3 is TGTGCCAGCAGTGCAGTAGGCGGGGAAAACTACGAGCAGTACTTC.

This rearrangement joins TRBV18 to TRBJ2-6; 7 bases are shared with TRBD2. Germline V gene lookup returns CDR1 KGHSH and CDR2 LQKENI. V trimming: 5 bases; J trimming: 0 bases; junction bases outside the gene matches: 16. This CDR3 is 20 amino acids long. The CDR3 nucleotides are TGTGCCAGCTCATCCCTTTTTCACGGGGGGAAAAACTCTGGGGCCAACGTCCTGACTTTC. Translation: CASSSLFHGGKNSGANVLTF.

CDR3: CSVAPGGLYSYEQYF. Written as DNA, the CDR3 is TGCAGCGTTGCTCCGGGGGGCCTTTACTCCTACGAGCAGTACTTC. V is TRBV29-1 and J is TRBJ2-7; possible D gene TRBD2, 7 bases. Trimming removed 4 bases at V and 0 bases at J, with 16 bases between. Germline values: CDR1 SQVTM, CDR2 ANQGSEA. The CDR3 length is 15 residues.

As regards this clonotype: Just one base apart from a much larger clone, this may be a read error. The chain uses TRBV7-2 and TRBJ2-3; D gene ambiguous. The CDR3 loop spans 13 amino acids. Germline loops: CDR1 SGHTA, CDR2 FQGNSA. Trimming cost V 8 bases and J 3 bases, with 12 bases left between them. The CDR3 DNA is TGTGCCAGCGGAACACCTGCGACAGATACGCAGTATTTT. Translated: CASGTPATDTQYF.

Ten or more counts support this clonotype. The gene calls are TRBV7-2 and TRBJ2-5; TRBD1 matches at 8 bases. The CDR3 extends over 14 amino acids. V was clipped by 5 bases and J by 5 bases; unmatched bases: 7. Germline assignment: CDR1 SGHTA and CDR2 FQGNSA. CDR3 amino acids: CASSLRQGPETQYF. CDR3 coding DNA: TGTGCCAGCAGCCTTAGACAGGGGCCCGAGACCCAGTACTTC.